The TCR beta chain under discussion was sequenced for a study of T cells in Graves' hyperthyroidism and ophthalmopathy. Using RNA transcripts as the source, TCR beta CDR3 regions were amplified. The HTBI primer set was used in a first-round RT-PCR of the TCR CDR3. TCRdb redid the calling of the multiplex PCR reads with MiXCR, one entry per CDR3 protein. The sample includes hundreds of thousands of distinct CDR3 sequences, about 45% of them seen just once. V lost 4 bases and J lost 5; bases outside the gene matches: 2. The CDR3 is 14 residues long. Germline values: CDR1 SEHNR, CDR2 FQNEAQ (reference sequence). Notes on the study in general: Ophthalmopathy prediction by the model preceded onset by a median roughly 6 months.

This clonotype was found many times. Its specificity is not known. The specimen sequenced was peripheral blood or thyroid tissue (not recorded which). The chain is built from TRBV7-9 and TRBJ1-6, with TRBD1 matching over 7 bases. The sequence was obtained from an adult man with Graves' disease, either hyperthyroidism or ophthalmopathy (not recorded which). As DNA, the CDR3 is TGTGCCAGCAGCTCGGGACAGAATAATTCACCCCTCCACTTT. Translated, it gives CASSSGQNNSPLHF.